Listed here are 20 T cell receptor beta chains from one sample, sequenced in a study of molecular identifiers for immune sequencing clone quantification. TCRdb recomputed calls from the PCR reads with MiXCR, one row per CDR3 protein. Of about 640,000 distinct CDR3 sequences in the sample, 20% are singletons; the top ten hold 0.85%. The sample taken for sequencing was naive CD8+ T cells from blood, with Jurkat cell RNA spiked in. Subset described: FACS-sorted CD8+CD4-CCR7+CD45RA+ naive T cells. Receptor source: a human donor in good health. Some libraries in this study had Jurkat cell RNA spiked in.

This clonotype was detected many times. The chain couples TRBV27 to TRBJ2-3; the match to TRBD2 covers 10 bases. The CDR3 is made up of 15 amino acids. The J segment lost 4 bases and the V segment lost 5 bases, leaving 6 bases of the junction unmatched. CDR1 MNHEY and CDR2 SMNVEV come from the germline V gene (reference sequence). The CDR3 bases are TGTGCCAGCAGTCGAGCGGGGGGGATGCCAGATACGCAGTATTTT. It is translated as CASSRAGGMPDTQYF.

In this sample, this clonotype turned up many times. For the CDR3, the DNA is TGCAGTGCTAGAGACTTACTAGCGGGAGGGTACGAGCAGTACTTC. Residues: CSARDLLAGGYEQYF. The chain uses TRBV20-1 and TRBJ2-7, with 13 nucleotides matching TRBD2. The CDR3 consists of 15 residues. V lost 0 bases and J lost 4; bases outside the gene matches: 3. CDR1 and CDR2 (germline): DFQATT, SNEGSKA (reference sequence).

The CDR3 DNA sequence: TGTGCCAGCAGCCAACTAGCGGGGGCCCGGGAGACCCAGTACTTC. Its translation: CASSQLAGARETQYF. The rearrangement uses TRBV5-5 and TRBJ2-5, with TRBD2 matching over 11 bases. The CDR3 contains 15 residues. Trimming took 4 bases from V and 5 from J; bases not matched to a gene: 7. Per germline, CDR1 SGHKS and CDR2 YYEKEE (reference sequence).

This clonotype has ten or more counts. This sequence joins TRBV9 and TRBJ2-5; a possible D gene is TRBD2 (5 bases). Germline assignment: CDR1 SGDLS and CDR2 YYNGEE. Trimming cost V 4 bases and J 5 bases, with 18 bases left between them. The CDR3 is made up of 15 amino acids. The chain's CDR3 is CASSLMGSLAETQYF. The CDR3 region has the DNA TGTGCCAGCAGCTTGATGGGGAGTCTCGCCGAGACCCAGTACTTC.

This clonotype has a handful of counts. The gene calls are TRBV6-2 or TRBV6-3 and TRBJ2-7, with D uncertain. V was cut by 2 bases and J by 5 bases, with 13 bases left in between. In germline, CDR1 is MNHEY, CDR2 SVGEGT. CDR3 length equals 14 residues. CDR3: CASSYAAALDEQYF. Here the CDR3 DNA reads TGTGCCAGCAGTTACGCCGCCGCCCTGGACGAGCAGTACTTC.

This clonotype was detected only once. A read error may be the cause here, since a much bigger clone is one base away. This chain connects TRBV6-1 to TRBJ2-7; possibly TRBD1 or TRBD2 for D (5 bases each). CDR3 length: 16 residues. Looked up from germline, CDR1 is MNHNS and CDR2 is SASEGT. The V end lost 4 bases, the J end lost 0 bases, and 16 bases lay between the germline ends. The CDR3 DNA sequence: TGTGCCAGCAGTGGAGCGTGGGACGGCTACTCCTACGAGCAGTACTTC. As protein: CASSGAWDGYSYEQYF.

At least ten counts were recorded for this clonotype. The chain uses TRBV4-3 and TRBJ2-7; 7 bases match TRBD1. With 5 bases clipped from V and 2 bases from J, the junction kept 9 bases outside the gene matches. This CDR3 has 15 amino acids. The germline V gene encodes CDR1 LGHNA and CDR2 YSLEER. The CDR3 loop reads CASSSSAGGAYEQYF. The CDR3 nucleotides are TGCGCCAGCAGCTCCTCGGCAGGGGGTGCCTACGAGCAGTACTTC.

Ten or more counts support this clonotype. The J gene is TRBJ2-7, the V gene TRBV28; unclear D gene. The CDR3 is 13 residues long. V was pared by 2 bases and J by 5 bases, with 10 bases between. CDR1 MDHEN and CDR2 SYDVKM come from the germline V gene. The CDR3 nucleotides are TGTGCCAGCAGTTTACGGATTCAGGACGAGCAGTACTTC. This encodes CASSLRIQDEQYF.

This clonotype came up many times. V gene TRBV28 combines with J gene TRBJ2-4; D remains unclear. Looked up from germline, CDR1 is MDHEN and CDR2 is SYDVKM. This CDR3 region has 16 residues. With 3 bases removed from V and 0 bases from J, the gap between germline ends came to 12 bases. The CDR3 reads CASSFEAALAKNIQYF. For the CDR3, the DNA is TGTGCCAGCAGTTTTGAGGCCGCGCTAGCCAAAAACATTCAGTACTTC. The complete variable domain, with remaining parts taken from reference TRBV28 and TRBJ2-4, reads DVKVTQSSRYLVKRTGEKVFLECVQDMDHENMFWYRQDPGLGLRLIYFSYDVKMKEKGDIPEGYSVSREKKERFSLILESASTNQTSMYLCASSFEAALAKNIQYFGAGTRLSVL.

The gene calls are TRBV12-5 and TRBJ2-3, with D perhaps TRBD2 (5 bases). The CDR3 is 13 amino acids. With 7 bases removed from V and 0 bases from J, the gap between germline ends came to 8 bases. CDR1 is LGHNT, CDR2 FRNRAP, per germline. In DNA form, the CDR3 reads TGTGCTAGTGTAGCGCCTAGCACAGATACGCAGTATTTT. This encodes CASVAPSTDTQYF.

This clonotype was detected many times. The chain joins TRBV18 to TRBJ2-6, with a possible D match to TRBD1 (5 bases). Germline V gene lookup returns CDR1 KGHSH and CDR2 LQKENI. V dropped 2 bases and J dropped 5 bases, with 10 bases sitting between them. The CDR3 totals 15 residues. The CDR3 loop reads CASSPMAGWANVLTF. The CDR3 DNA reads TGTGCCAGCTCACCAATGGCAGGGTGGGCCAACGTCCTGACTTTC. Full variable domain (missing parts from reference TRBV18 and TRBJ2-6): NAGVMQNPRHLVRRRGQEARLRCSPMKGHSHVYWYRQLPEEGLKFMVYLQKENIIDESGMPKERFSAEFPKEGPSILRIQQVVRGDSAAYFCASSPMAGWANVLTFGAGSRLTVL.

This clonotype showed up many times. The chain employs TRBV12-5 and TRBJ2-3; TRBD1 matches at 7 bases. This CDR3 is built from 13 residues. Trimming removed 6 bases from V and 6 bases from J; junction bases left unmatched: 6. Germline V gives CDR1 LGHNT, CDR2 FRNRAP. The CDR3 reads CASGPPQGDTQYF. The CDR3 DNA reads TGTGCTAGTGGCCCTCCACAGGGGGATACGCAGTATTTT.

This clonotype was recorded at least ten times. V usage is TRBV28 and J usage is TRBJ2-7; 10 bases map to TRBD2. Germline V gene sequence: CDR1 MDHEN, CDR2 SYDVKM. J gave up 7 bases and V 3 bases, and 6 bases lay outside the gene matches. The CDR3 contains 14 residues. CDR3 amino acids: CASSFIAGGLEQYF. Here the CDR3 DNA reads TGTGCCAGCAGTTTTATAGCGGGAGGCTTGGAGCAGTACTTC.

This clonotype has at least ten counts. The chain links TRBV5-1 to TRBJ2-3; 9 positions match TRBD2. This CDR3 has 16 amino acids. V was clipped by 2 bases and J by 5 bases; unmatched bases: 9. The germline V gene has CDR1 SGHRS and CDR2 YFSETQ. The CDR3 nucleotides read TGCGCCAGCAGCTTCAGGGGCGGGGGGGCAGGAGATACGCAGTATTTT. Its protein is CASSFRGGGAGDTQYF.

This clonotype appeared a few times. V gene TRBV19 combines with J gene TRBJ2-3, with D tentatively TRBD1 (6 bases). The CDR3 consists of 15 residues. Germline CDR1 reads LNHDA; CDR2 reads SQIVND (reference sequence). Trimming stripped 1 base from V and 1 base from J, with 9 bases between. CDR3 DNA: TGTGCCAGTAGTATAGGGGGGCAGGGCACAGATACGCAGTATTTT. Protein sequence: CASSIGGQGTDTQYF.

As concerns this clonotype: Given a much more abundant clone one base away, this may be a read error. The J gene is TRBJ1-6, the V gene TRBV19, with no clear D. From germline, CDR1 is LNHDA and CDR2 SQIVND (reference sequence). The CDR3 has 16 amino acids. Trimming removed 3 bases from V and 3 bases from J, with 12 bases in between. The CDR3 region has the DNA TGTGCCAGTAGTATCGGAAGCGTCCACTATAATTCACCCCTCCACTTT. This sequence encodes CASSIGSVHYNSPLHF. Full variable domain (remainder filled in from reference TRBV19 and TRBJ1-6): DGGITQSPKYLFRKEGQNVTLSCEQNLNHDAMYWYRQDPGQGLRLIYYSQIVNDFQKGDIAEGYSVSREKKESFPLTVTSAQKNPTAFYLCASSIGSVHYNSPLHFGNGTRLTVT.

Turning to this clonotype: A read error may explain this, as a much larger clone is one base away. The chain combines TRBV13 with TRBJ2-5; a possible D gene is TRBD1 (6 bases). Trimming stripped 0 bases from V and 1 base from J, with 9 bases between. The CDR3 extends over 15 amino acids. The germline CDR1 and CDR2 sequences are PRHDT and FYEKMQ (reference sequence). Written as DNA, the CDR3 is TGTGCCAGCAGCTTAGGGGGGGCGAGCCAAGAGACCCAGTACTTC. Amino acid sequence: CASSLGGASQETQYF.

There are many counts of this clonotype. V gene TRBV2 combines with J gene TRBJ1-2, with a possible D match to TRBD1 (6 bases). The CDR3 spans 11 residues. With 8 bases removed from V and 2 bases from J, the gap between germline ends came to 6 bases. Germline V gene lookup returns CDR1 SNHLY and CDR2 FYNNEI. CDR3 nucleotide sequence: TGTGCCAGCCAGGGGAACTATGGCTACACCTTC. It translates to CASQGNYGYTF. Full variable domain (missing parts from reference TRBV2 and TRBJ1-2): EPEVTQTPSHQVTQMGQEVILRCVPISNHLYFYWYRQILGQKVEFLVSFYNNEISEKSEIFDDQFSVERPDGSNFTLKIRSTKLEDSAMYFCASQGNYGYTFGSGTRLTVV.

This clonotype was counted a single time. The chain is built from TRBV7-2 and TRBJ2-1, with TRBD2 matching over 10 bases. Germline loops: CDR1 SGHTA, CDR2 FQGNSA. V gave up 5 bases and J gave up 6 bases; unmatched junction bases: 10. The CDR3 covers 16 residues. The CDR3, as DNA: TGTGCCAGCAGCCCCGAGCGGGGGGGCGGTCCCAATGAGCAGTTCTTC. Amino acid sequence: CASSPERGGGPNEQFF.

Comment on this clonotype: Being one base from a much bigger clone, this may be a read error. The chain employs TRBV4-1 and TRBJ2-7; D unresolved. This CDR3 is built from 13 residues. Germline values: CDR1 MGHRA, CDR2 YSYEKL. The CDR3 loop is CASSQATYYEQHF. The CDR3 DNA reads as TGCGCCAGCAGCCAAGCTACTTATTACGAGCAGCACTTC.